A single sample is the source of the 11 T cell receptor beta chains below, sequenced in a study of vaccination and CD4 T cells after COVID-19. Treatment reported: roughly nine-day PBMC culture with coronavirus spike peptide pools or control peptides (ViraFEST assay). Cultured CD4+ T-cell DNA underwent Oncomine TCR Beta short-read sequencing. TCRdb passed the PCR reads through MiXCR, listing each CDR3 protein once. This sample has approximately 20,000 distinct CDR3 sequences; around three quarters occur once, and the top ten carry roughly 8.7%. Their cognate antigens are unknown. The sequencing input was CD4+ T cells from blood, cultured in vitro. All receptors derive from a human donor who had recovered from COVID-19.

CDR3 protein: CASRRREWKIGQYF. CDR3 in DNA: TGTGCCAGCCGCCGTAGGGAGTGGAAGATTGGGCAGTACTTC. The gene calls are TRBV2 and TRBJ2-7, with D maybe TRBD2 (5 bases). CDR3 length equals 14 residues. Germline-derived CDR1 and CDR2 are SNHLY and FYNNEI. The germline V and J ends were trimmed by 8 bases and 9 bases, with 23 bases remaining between them.

The CDR3 DNA follows: TGCAGTGCTAGAGAGCTAGCTGGGGCCAACGTCCTGACTTTC. It yields the protein CSARELAGANVLTF. The rearrangement uses TRBV20-1 and TRBJ2-6; D not resolved. V was trimmed by 0 bases and J by 2 bases, leaving 5 bases between them. The CDR3 has 14 residues. Germline-derived CDR1 and CDR2 are DFQATT and SNEGSKA (reference sequence).

The chain is built from TRBV6-2 or TRBV6-3 and TRBJ1-2; D remains ambiguous. This CDR3 is built from 13 residues. With 3 bases removed from V and 6 bases from J, the gap between germline ends came to 11 bases. Germline V gene sequence: CDR1 MNHEY, CDR2 SVGEGT. This chain's CDR3 is CASSYLPDDGYTF. In DNA, the CDR3 is TGTGCCAGCAGTTATCTCCCAGATGATGGCTACACCTTC.

The V gene is TRBV24-1, the J gene TRBJ2-5, with 9 positions matching TRBD1. Germline V gene data show CDR1 as KGHDR and CDR2 as SFDVKD. The junction had 9 bases not matched to a gene; V was cut back by 4 bases and J by 4 bases. The CDR3 consists of 16 residues. The CDR3 here is CATSDHVTGGGETQYF. CDR3 bases: TGTGCCACCAGTGACCATGTGACAGGGGGTGGAGAGACCCAGTACTTC.

This clonotype came up a few times. The V gene is TRBV6-5, the J gene TRBJ1-2; D might be TRBD1 (5 bases). The CDR3 contains 14 residues. V lost 0 bases and J lost 7, with 12 bases in between. Looked up from germline, CDR1 is MNHEY and CDR2 is SVGAGI. The CDR3 nucleotides are TGTGCCAGCAGTTACTCGAGGTCCAGGGTTGGCTACACCTTC. It yields the protein CASSYSRSRVGYTF.

V gene TRBV20-1 combines with J gene TRBJ2-7, with D hard to call. Germline-derived CDR1 and CDR2 are DFQATT and SNEGSKA (reference sequence). The CDR3 is made up of 12 amino acids. V lost 3 bases, J lost 0 bases, and 6 bases lay in between. The CDR3 spells CSARVRSYEQYF. The CDR3 nucleotides read TGCAGTGCTAGGGTTCGCTCCTACGAGCAGTACTTC.

CDR3 DNA: TGTGCCTGGCGACAGGATCCGGGAAACACCATATATTTT. Its protein is CAWRQDPGNTIYF. J is TRBJ1-3 and V is TRBV30, with D possibly TRBD1 on 6 matching bases. V was shortened by 5 bases and J by 4 bases, with 12 bases between the two germline ends. The CDR3 runs 13 residues. Germline V gene lookup returns CDR1 GTSNPN and CDR2 SVGIG (reference sequence).

The V gene is TRBV18, the J gene TRBJ1-2; possibly TRBD1 for D (5 bases). Looked up from germline, CDR1 is KGHSH and CDR2 is LQKENI. This CDR3 is 13 amino acids long. V shed 8 bases and J shed 7 bases, with 17 bases lying between them. The CDR3 region is CASPRDPEAGYTF. As DNA, the CDR3 is TGTGCCAGCCCCAGGGATCCAGAGGCTGGCTACACCTTC.

The chain carries TRBV20-1 and TRBJ1-6; tentative D call: TRBD1 (5 bases). The CDR3 spans 14 residues. Trimming pared 3 bases from V and 7 bases from J, leaving 13 bases between. The germline V gene encodes CDR1 DFQATT and CDR2 SNEGSKA (reference sequence). The CDR3 nucleotides read TGCAGTGCTAGGCGGGGGACTTCCAATTCACCCCTCCACTTT. This gives the protein CSARRGTSNSPLHF.

This chain connects TRBV6-2 or TRBV6-3 to TRBJ2-1; tentative D call: TRBD1 (6 bases). Germline-derived CDR1 and CDR2 are MNHEY and SVGEGT. The CDR3 sequence is 17 residues long. V gave up 5 bases and J gave up 0 bases, with 17 bases separating them. The CDR3 reads CASSGTLGVSSYNEQFF. DNA of the CDR3: TGTGCCAGCAGTGGGACATTGGGCGTTAGCTCCTACAATGAGCAGTTCTTC.

The chain has TRBV7-2 and TRBJ2-2; D is perhaps TRBD1 (5 bases). Germline V CDR1 and CDR2: SGHTA, FQGNSA. The CDR3 has 14 residues. Trimming took 8 bases from V and 4 from J, leaving 14 bases between them. The CDR3 DNA is TGTGCCAGCCCCAGGTACCAGGGCACCGGGGAGCTGTTTTTT. It translates to CASPRYQGTGELFF.